This TCR beta chain emerged from a study of blood T cells in healthy people across ages (dated by TCRdb to about 2015). Background for the entire study: In model experiments, template switching captured about one uniquely barcoded TCR beta cDNA molecule for every two T cells. Using deep sequencing normalized with unique cDNA molecular identifiers, the study measured how TCR beta repertoire diversity changes with age. To avoid experimental bias, donors of different ages were randomly spread across the sequencing lanes. Using the same blood draw, the study looked at two additional independent replicas of 1 million unique cDNA reads for two donors, one aged 18 to 30 and the other aged 80 or older. The donors were split into four age groups: young (average about 16 years), middle-aged (39), aged (over 55) and long-lived (approximately 80). What the research found in general, with its limitations: Estimates of total diversity based on one million sequenced T cells were considered lower bounds and underestimates. Observed TCR beta diversity per million T cells fell roughly linearly with age, and a significant reduction was already apparent by age around 39. Because profiling used bulk unsorted PBMCs, naive and antigen-experienced compartments could not be compared conclusively. Observed TCR beta diversity correlated strongly with the percentage of naive T cells measured by flow cytometry. Compared with the aged group, more naive CD4+ T cells, fewer expanded clones and increased TCR diversity were shown by the long-lived group, suggesting age selection. Because donor CMV infection status was unknown, age-related changes in expanded clonotypes were potentially confounded.

Receptor amplification or capture employed 5' RACE. TCRdb shows the sequencer as Illumina HiSeq 2500. A second PCR of roughly 6 to 11 cycles was run with a J-beta primer mix and a sample-barcoded 5' primer. A template-switch 5' adaptor carrying 12 random nucleotides introduced a unique molecular identifier onto each TCR beta cDNA molecule. Each sample yielded at least 2.5 million CDR3-containing paired-end reads. All of the RNA was converted into first-strand cDNA using the Mint cDNA synthesis kit, with a TRBC-specific oligonucleotide serving as the primer. Following uracil-DNA glycosylase treatment, a first 18-cycle PCR with universal primers M1SS and BC2_uni_R was performed on all cDNA. In the original analysis: For normalization, 1 million high-quality reads were randomly selected from each sample, with every read carrying a distinct molecular identifier. Instead of being binned into consensus sequences, reads that shared molecular identifiers were thrown out. MiTCR, run with a Q25 quality threshold and the strictest error-elimination algorithm, handled CDR3 identification, clonotype clustering and error correction. A nonparametric unseen species model with Euler transformation was used to estimate lower-bound total TCR beta diversity. Using fastp trimming at Q25 and MiXCR clonotype assembly, TCRdb reanalyzed the public sequencing data and kept in-frame beta chains. Every entry covers one CDR3 protein and lists the most common genes and DNA from its rows. The V and J calls reflect TCRdb's pipeline rather than the authors' work. The sample table contains 1.5 million to 2 million distinct CDR3 sequences; only one count was recorded for 28% of them. 7.7% of the sample goes to the ten largest clones.

Systemically healthy Caucasian individuals from Russia, some 36 in total and aged about 6 to 95 years, were included as donors. Around 10 milliliters of peripheral blood were collected from each donor into EDTA-treated Vacutainer tubes. Ficoll-Paque density-gradient centrifugation was used to isolate PBMCs, with at least 7 million obtained per sample. Total RNA was extracted from PBMCs with Trizol reagent, with at least 5.5 micrograms obtained per sample. For every donor, an aliquot of PBMCs went through flow cytometry to measure the percentages of naive CD45RAhigh/CD27high T cells. Points on this clonotype: It has no known antigen specificity. No per-base quality is available; no much larger clone lies one base away.

Sequencing used blood. The receptor comes from a woman aged 30 to 39 in good health.

Here the CDR3 is given as CASSPEPGYGYTF. The DNA is as follows: TGTGCCAGCAGCCCCGAACCGGGCTATGGCTACACCTTC. The receptor chain draws on TRBV7-2 and TRBJ1-2; no D gene call is confident. Trimming at the junction amounts to 5 bases on V and 4 bases on J, and the germline ends lie 11 bases apart. Sequences SGHTA (CDR1) and FQGNSA (CDR2) are obtained from the germline V gene. The CDR3 contains 13 residues, cysteine and phenylalanine counted. Of the read, only the CDR3 DNA is kept; its 39 bases are in frame from base 1.